Below, one T cell receptor beta chain is given with its context. What it binds is not known. The sample is drawn from a study of T cell repertoires in cytomegalovirus infection. Whole-study context: Newly reported HLA-C-restricted and thoroughly characterized HLA-B-restricted CMV epitopes were employed. From public TCR beta signatures came an indication of both CMV infection and matching HLA type. Study-wide points: The ex vivo response showed dominance by HLA-C-restricted CMV-specific TCR beta clonotypes.

The CDR3 runs 15 residues. Germline V gene lookup returns CDR1 SGHDT and CDR2 YYEEEE. The V and J ends lost 2 bases and 0 bases respectively, with 11 bases between them. TCRdb independently ran MiXCR on the reads; one entry per CDR3 protein. The sample carries approximately 600,000 distinct CDR3 sequences, 40% recorded once. V and J are TRBV5-6 and TRBJ1-1, with unresolved D. This sample comprised cultured PBMCs, obtained from culture after CMV antigen stimulation. This sequence originates from a human donor in good health (CMV status not recorded). Some clones in this sample may be carry-over from other donors' samples. CDR3: CASSFLVEMNTEAFF. The CDR3 nucleotides are TGTGCCAGCAGCTTCCTGGTGGAAATGAACACTGAAGCTTTCTTT.